This T cell receptor (beta chain) comes out of a study of blood T cell repertoires in COVID-19. Participants reported their clinical history, and cohort assignment relied on those reports. Data came from immunoSEQ multiplex PCR; TCRdb stores just in-frame clones and leaves some out. This repertoire shows about 130,000 clones, under 85% found once; its top ten account for roughly 18%. This TCR came from a man aged 25 to 40 who had recovered from COVID-19. The specimen sequenced was PBMCs or T cells enriched from blood (not recorded which).

The CDR3 coding sequence is TGCGCCAGCAGCCAGACAGGGGTTGGAAACACCATATATTTT. Amino acids: CASSQTGVGNTIYF. The chain couples TRBV4-1 to TRBJ1-3, with 8 bases fitting TRBD1. V was clipped by 3 bases and J by 3 bases; unmatched bases: 1. Per germline, CDR1 MGHRA and CDR2 YSYEKL. The CDR3 is 14 amino acids.